The 30 T cell receptor beta chains presented below share a single source sample, sequenced in a study of post-analysis software for immune sequencing data. Notes on the study in general: Higher frequency in patients than in controls was seen for a handful of TRBV segments, with TRBV5-6, TRBV5-1 and TRBV20-1 among them.

Which antigens these TCRs recognize remains unknown. Included in the TCR beta cDNA libraries were unique molecular identifiers. Each CDR3 protein gets one entry after TCRdb re-called the PCR reads with MiXCR. The sample yields some 890,000 distinct CDR3 sequences, roughly 50% seen once. The sequencing sample was made of blood. These receptors were obtained from a girl aged 10-17 years with multiple sclerosis.

V usage is TRBV10-3 and J usage is TRBJ2-7, with D tentatively TRBD1 (6 bases). V lost 8 bases, J lost 5 bases, and 16 bases lay in between. The CDR3 length is 13 residues. Germline assignment: CDR1 ENHRY and CDR2 SYGVKD. CDR3 DNA: TGTGCCATCGGTGTGGGGGCTGGTGACGAGCAGTACTTC. Residues: CAIGVGAGDEQYF.

The chain carries TRBV12-3 or TRBV12-4 and TRBJ2-4; the match to TRBD2 covers 9 bases. The J call is in doubt because the DNA end fits TRBJ2-5 better. The CDR3 loop spans 13 amino acids. Here the CDR3 reads CASRPPGLATQYF. The CDR3 DNA sequence: TGTGCCAGCAGACCACCGGGACTAGCGACCCAGTACTTC.

This chain joins TRBV6-2 or TRBV6-3 and TRBJ1-6; D may be TRBD1 (6 bases). The CDR3 runs 16 residues. CDR1 MNHEY and CDR2 SVGEGT come from the germline V gene. V was pared by 2 bases and J by 8 bases, with 16 bases between. The CDR3 protein is CASSYTPGVVYSPLHF. For the CDR3, the DNA is TGTGCCAGCAGTTACACCCCAGGGGTTGTTTATTCACCCCTCCACTTT.

CDR3 loop: CASSPTTDITETQYF. The DNA of the CDR3 is TGTGCCAGCAGCCCGACCACGGACATAACAGAGACCCAGTACTTC. This chain links TRBV11-2 with TRBJ2-5; tentatively, D is TRBD1 (5 bases). The CDR3 extends over 15 amino acids. Germline V gene sequence: CDR1 SGHAT, CDR2 FQNNGV. Trimming took 5 bases from V and 4 from J, leaving 17 bases between them.

The CDR3 sequence is CASSGDRVYGYTF. CDR3 DNA: TGTGCCAGCAGTGGGGACAGGGTCTATGGCTACACCTTC. V is TRBV7-9 and J is TRBJ1-2; 9 bases align to TRBD1. V shed 6 bases and J 4 bases; nucleotides not matched to a gene: 3. The germline V gene encodes CDR1 SEHNR and CDR2 FQNEAQ (reference sequence). The CDR3 covers 13 residues.

The chain employs TRBV20-1 and TRBJ2-7; possible D gene TRBD2, 6 bases. Germline lookup yields CDR1 DFQATT and CDR2 SNEGSKA (reference sequence). The germline V and J ends were trimmed by 5 bases and 0 bases, with 17 bases remaining between them. This CDR3 spans 15 amino acids. The DNA of the CDR3 is TGCAGTGCTCCTCACTATAGCGGTTACTCCTACGAGCAGTACTTC. It encodes CSAPHYSGYSYEQYF.

This clonotype came up once. This likely comes from a read error, as the CDR3 has no conserved phenylalanine or tryptophan at its end. This chain joins TRBV6-6 and TRBJ2-3, with D hard to call. The CDR3 runs 13 residues. Per the germline V gene, CDR1 is MNHNY and CDR2 is SVGAGI (reference sequence). V was cut by 7 bases and J by 1 base, with 9 bases left in between. CDR3 coding DNA: TGTGCCAGCAACCAGGCCCGCACAGATACGCAGTATTGT. This translates into CASNQARTDTQYC.

In this sample, this clonotype turned up a few times. The rearrangement links TRBV20-1 to TRBJ1-2; the D gene is possibly TRBD1 (6 bases). The CDR3 has 13 residues. Germline CDR1 reads DFQATT; CDR2 reads SNEGSKA (reference sequence). Trimming removed 6 bases from V and 7 bases from J, with 18 bases in between. This chain's CDR3 is CSALGPQGVGYTF. Here the CDR3 DNA reads TGCAGTGCGTTAGGCCCACAGGGAGTTGGCTACACCTTC.

This clonotype turned up a few times. This rearrangement joins TRBV4-1 to TRBJ2-5; D gene unclear. Germline V gene lookup returns CDR1 MGHRA and CDR2 YSYEKL. V was trimmed by 8 bases and J by 1 base, leaving 8 bases between them. This CDR3 has 12 residues. The CDR3 reads CASGKPQETQYF. The CDR3 nucleotides are TGCGCCAGCGGCAAACCCCAAGAGACCCAGTACTTC.

The rearrangement links TRBV6-5 to TRBJ2-5; possible D gene TRBD1, 5 bases. Germline values: CDR1 MNHEY, CDR2 SVGAGI. The CDR3 is 15 amino acids. Between the trimmed V and J ends, which lost 6 bases and 5 bases, there was a span of 19 bases. CDR3 DNA sequence: TGTGCCAGCAGCCCCGTAACCCACCCAGGGGAGACCCAGTACTTC. Translation gives CASSPVTHPGETQYF.

This clonotype turned up a few times. The chain joins TRBV20-1 to TRBJ1-4; D call uncertain. Between the trimmed V and J ends, which lost 0 bases and 3 bases, there was a span of 8 bases. The CDR3 totals 14 residues. The germline V gene encodes CDR1 DFQATT and CDR2 SNEGSKA (reference sequence). CDR3 DNA: TGCAGTGCTAGAGAAGGACCGTCTAATGAAAAACTGTTTTTT. Translating it yields CSAREGPSNEKLFF.

This CDR3 is CASSFPEGGFVQFF. As DNA, the CDR3 is TGTGCCAGCAGTTTTCCTGAGGGAGGGTTTGTCCAGTTCTTC. The rearrangement joins TRBV12-3 or TRBV12-4 to TRBJ2-1; TRBD2 agrees at 7 bases. The CDR3 loop spans 14 amino acids. The V segment lost 3 bases and the J segment 13 bases; nucleotides outside the gene matches: 12.

This clonotype came up once. V gene TRBV29-1 combines with J gene TRBJ2-3, with 7 nucleotides matching TRBD1. From germline, CDR1 is SQVTM and CDR2 ANQGSEA. The CDR3 extends over 16 amino acids. V lost 3 bases and J lost 6; bases outside the gene matches: 15. CDR3 bases: TGCAGCGTTGATGGCCCCGGACAGGAGCGCAGGGATACGCAGTATTTT. Translated, it gives CSVDGPGQERRDTQYF.

The chain carries TRBV5-1 and TRBJ1-2, with TRBD1 identical over 11 bases. V dropped 4 bases and J dropped 7; count of bases not matched to a gene: 6. This CDR3 spans 14 amino acids. Germline CDR1 and CDR2: SGHRS and YFSETQ. The CDR3 DNA is TGCGCCAGCAGCGGACGGGACAGGGGGTCTGGCTACACCTTC. Translated, it gives CASSGRDRGSGYTF.

The J gene is TRBJ2-3, the V gene TRBV6-5; a weak D match, TRBD1 (5 bases). The V gene lost 4 bases and the J gene lost 2 bases, with 10 bases spanning the gap. From germline, CDR1 is MNHEY and CDR2 SVGAGI. This CDR3 is 14 amino acids long. CDR3 amino acids: CASSWGPYTDTQYF. As DNA, the CDR3 is TGTGCCAGCAGTTGGGGCCCGTACACAGATACGCAGTATTTT.

This clonotype showed up just a few times. The J gene is TRBJ2-3, the V gene TRBV6-1, with D perhaps TRBD2 (6 bases). CDR1 and CDR2 from the germline V gene are MNHNS and SASEGT. Between the trimmed V and J ends, which lost 6 bases and 0 bases, there was a span of 19 bases. The CDR3 loop spans 17 amino acids. CDR3 sequence: CASRPWMVAVSTDTQYF. The DNA for the CDR3 is TGTGCCAGCAGACCCTGGATGGTAGCGGTCAGCACAGATACGCAGTATTTT.

A few counts support this clonotype. The gene calls are TRBV20-1 and TRBJ2-1; TRBD1 or TRBD2 may be the D gene (5 bases each). There are 15 residues in the CDR3. Germline values: CDR1 DFQATT, CDR2 SNEGSKA (reference sequence). V gave up 3 bases and J gave up 0 bases, with 12 bases separating them. CDR3 sequence: CSASPPGTSYNEQFF. In DNA, the CDR3 is TGCAGTGCTAGCCCCCCTGGGACCTCCTACAATGAGCAGTTCTTC.

The rearrangement links TRBV20-1 to TRBJ2-1, with 8 positions matching TRBD2. The CDR3 is 17 residues long. With 1 base clipped from V and 3 bases from J, the junction kept 11 bases outside the gene matches. Germline-derived CDR1 and CDR2 are DFQATT and SNEGSKA (reference sequence). CDR3 amino acids: CSARARSGSGVYNEQFF. For the CDR3, the DNA is TGCAGTGCTAGAGCTCGAAGCGGGAGCGGTGTCTACAATGAGCAGTTCTTC.

For the CDR3, the DNA is TGTGCCAGCAGCCAGGGGAGGTGGGAGCAGTTCTTC. Encoded protein: CASSQGRWEQFF. The chain is built from TRBV3-1 and TRBJ2-1; TRBD2 might be the D (6 bases). The CDR3 sequence is 12 residues long. Germline V CDR1 and CDR2: LGHDT, YNNKEL (reference sequence). With 3 bases removed from V and 10 bases from J, the gap between germline ends came to 10 bases.

This clonotype was seen a few times. The rearrangement uses TRBV29-1 and TRBJ1-1; 7 bases align to TRBD1. The germline CDR1 and CDR2 sequences are SQVTM and ANQGSEA. V was pared by 4 bases and J by 1 base, with 3 bases of the junction left unmatched. The CDR3 length is 13 residues. In DNA form, the CDR3 reads TGCAGCGTTGTAAGGGACAGGAACACTGAAGCTTTCTTT. Translated: CSVVRDRNTEAFF.

The chain links TRBV29-1 to TRBJ2-7; no reliable D call. This CDR3 region has 14 residues. From germline, CDR1 is SQVTM and CDR2 ANQGSEA. Trimming took off 4 bases at V and 0 bases at J, with 13 bases between the two ends. The CDR3 sequence: CSVGEGRNSYEQYF. The CDR3, as DNA: TGCAGCGTTGGAGAAGGCCGGAACTCCTACGAGCAGTACTTC.

V is TRBV3-1 and J is TRBJ1-1; tentatively, D is TRBD1 (5 bases). V shed 4 bases and J shed 7 bases, with 13 bases lying between them. The CDR3 spans 13 residues. Per the germline V gene, CDR1 is LGHDT and CDR2 is YNNKEL (reference sequence). CDR3 nucleotide sequence: TGTGCCAGCAGCCCTACCTCGGGGGTTGAAGCTTTCTTT. It codes for CASSPTSGVEAFF.

The rearrangement joins TRBV29-1 to TRBJ2-5; the D call may be TRBD1 or TRBD2 (5 bases each). This CDR3 spans 14 amino acids. Germline CDR1 reads SQVTM; CDR2 reads ANQGSEA. Between the trimmed V and J ends, which lost 4 bases and 4 bases, there was a span of 16 bases. The CDR3 DNA sequence: TGCAGCGTTGGGATGGGGCCGGCGGGAGAGACCCAGTACTTC. Its translation is CSVGMGPAGETQYF.

The V gene is TRBV5-1, the J gene TRBJ1-2; possible D gene TRBD1, 5 bases. Per germline, CDR1 SGHRS and CDR2 YFSETQ. This CDR3 is built from 14 residues. V lost 4 bases and J 1 base, leaving 11 bases between the germline ends. The CDR3 protein is CASSGSGYNYGYTF. The CDR3 region has the DNA TGCGCCAGCAGCGGGTCAGGGTATAACTATGGCTACACCTTC. Based on the CDR3 plus reference TRBV5-1 and TRBJ1-2, the full variable domain is KAGVTQTPRYLIKTRGQQVTLSCSPISGHRSVSWYQQTPGQGLQFLFEYFSETQRNKGNFPGRFSGRQFSNSRSEMNVSTLELGDSALYLCASSGSGYNYGYTFGSGTRLTVV.

This clonotype was detected a few times. The chain uses TRBV10-3 and TRBJ2-5; perhaps TRBD2 as D (7 bases). Germline values: CDR1 ENHRY, CDR2 SYGVKD. Trimming shortened V by 5 bases and J by 0 bases, and 10 bases separated the two germline ends. CDR3 length: 14 residues. The CDR3 is CAISKGGNQETQYF. In DNA form, the CDR3 reads TGTGCCATCAGTAAGGGGGGGAACCAAGAGACCCAGTACTTC.

This chain connects TRBV20-1 to TRBJ2-1; the match to TRBD2 covers 14 bases. The CDR3 is made up of 19 amino acids. Germline V gives CDR1 DFQATT, CDR2 SNEGSKA (reference sequence). With V trimmed by 0 bases and J by 8 bases, 15 bases remained unmatched. The CDR3 spells CSARDRLAGGRTETDEQFF. The CDR3 nucleotides read TGCAGTGCTAGAGATAGACTAGCGGGGGGGCGTACTGAAACTGATGAGCAGTTCTTC.

This chain uses TRBV12-3 or TRBV12-4 with TRBJ2-1, with D unclear. The CDR3 totals 15 residues. The V end lost 2 bases, the J end lost 2 bases, and 10 bases lay between the germline ends. The CDR3 is CASSLQQVPYNEQFF. DNA of the CDR3: TGTGCCAGCAGTTTACAGCAGGTGCCCTACAATGAGCAGTTCTTC.

This sequence joins TRBV7-2 and TRBJ2-7; 12 nucleotides match TRBD2. The V gene end was trimmed by 3 bases and the J gene end by 5 bases; junction bases not matched to a gene: 8. This CDR3 spans 16 amino acids. The germline gives CDR1 SGHTA, CDR2 FQGNSA. CDR3 loop: CASSFTSGGMRNEQYF. The CDR3 DNA reads as TGTGCCAGCAGCTTTACTAGCGGGGGGATGAGGAACGAGCAGTACTTC.

V usage is TRBV29-1 and J usage is TRBJ1-1, with D maybe TRBD1 (6 bases). The CDR3 runs to 15 residues. V gave up 1 base and J gave up 3 bases, with 15 bases separating them. Per germline, CDR1 SQVTM and CDR2 ANQGSEA. For the CDR3, the DNA is TGCAGCGTTGAAGTGGCGGGGGGGCGCGACACTGAAGCTTTCTTT. Protein: CSVEVAGGRDTEAFF.

This rearrangement joins TRBV14 to TRBJ2-1; 7 bases map to TRBD2. V gave up 1 base and J gave up 0 bases; unmatched junction bases: 0. This CDR3 spans 15 amino acids. Germline-derived CDR1 and CDR2 are SGHDN and FVKESK. CDR3 coding DNA: TGTGCCAGCAGCCAAGGGGACTACTCCTACAATGAGCAGTTCTTC. This encodes CASSQGDYSYNEQFF.